This TCR beta chain was captured in a study of blood T cells in healthy people across ages. Findings of the study overall: TCR beta diversity per million T cells fell roughly linearly with age. Both naive CD4+ cell counts and diversity were greater in long-lived donors than in aged donors.

Sample-barcoded 5' priming and a J-beta primer mix drove a second PCR of roughly 7 to 11 cycles. A single record per CDR3 protein comes from TCRdb applying MiXCR to the 5' RACE reads. The table shows 450,000 to 700,000 distinct CDR3 sequences, with 27% occurring only once. With regard to this clonotype: Antigen specificity is unknown.

CDR3 length equals 17 residues. The V and J ends lost 3 bases and 1 base, in that order; junction bases with no gene match: 7. In germline, CDR1 is SGHRS, CDR2 YFSETQ. The clonotype comes from a woman in her sixties or seventies in good health. J is TRBJ2-3 and V is TRBV5-1, with TRBD2 matching 11 bases. Specimen: blood. The DNA for the CDR3 is TGCGCCAGCAGCTCCTTCTCGACTAGCGGGGGCACAGATACGCAGTATTTT. This translates into CASSSFSTSGGTDTQYF.